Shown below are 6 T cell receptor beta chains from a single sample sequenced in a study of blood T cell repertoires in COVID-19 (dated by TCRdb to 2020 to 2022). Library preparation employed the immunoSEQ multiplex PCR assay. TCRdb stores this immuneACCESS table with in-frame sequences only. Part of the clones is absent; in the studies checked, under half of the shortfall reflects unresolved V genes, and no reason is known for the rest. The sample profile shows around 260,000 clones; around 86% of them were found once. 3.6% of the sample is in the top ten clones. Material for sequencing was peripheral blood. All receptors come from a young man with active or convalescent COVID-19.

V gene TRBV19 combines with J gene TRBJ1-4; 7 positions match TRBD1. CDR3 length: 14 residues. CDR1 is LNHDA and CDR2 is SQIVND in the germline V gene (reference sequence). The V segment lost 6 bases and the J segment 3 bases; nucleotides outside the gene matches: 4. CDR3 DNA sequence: TGTGCCAGTAGAACTGGACAGGCTAATGAAAAACTGTTTTTT. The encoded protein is CASRTGQANEKLFF.

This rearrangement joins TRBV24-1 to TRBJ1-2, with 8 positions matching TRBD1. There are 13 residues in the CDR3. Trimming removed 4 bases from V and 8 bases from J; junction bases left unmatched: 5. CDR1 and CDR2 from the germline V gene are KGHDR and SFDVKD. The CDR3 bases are TGTGCCACCAGTGAGACTACAGGGGGAGGCTACACCTTC. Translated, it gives CATSETTGGGYTF.

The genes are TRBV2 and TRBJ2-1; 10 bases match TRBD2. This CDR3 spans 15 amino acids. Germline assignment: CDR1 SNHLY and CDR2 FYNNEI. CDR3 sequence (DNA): TGTGCTGCAAGGTTGGCTAGCGGGAGTTCCAATGAGCAGTTCTTC. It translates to CAARLASGSSNEQFF.

CDR3 DNA: TGTGCCAGCTCACCTTTTTGGGAGGGTTCGTCAGTAAGGAACACTGAAGCTTTCTTT. Translation: CASSPFWEGSSVRNTEAFF. V and J are TRBV18 and TRBJ1-1; no clear D gene. The V gene's germline CDR1 is KGHSH and CDR2 LQKENI. Trimming removed 3 bases from V and 1 base from J, with 24 bases in between. This CDR3 contains 19 residues.

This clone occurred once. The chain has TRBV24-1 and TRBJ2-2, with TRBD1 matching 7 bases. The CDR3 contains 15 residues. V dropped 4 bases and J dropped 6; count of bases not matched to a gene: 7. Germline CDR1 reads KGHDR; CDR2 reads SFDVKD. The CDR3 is CATSEERQGPGELFF. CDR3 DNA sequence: TGTGCCACCAGTGAGGAGCGACAGGGCCCCGGGGAGCTGTTTTTT.

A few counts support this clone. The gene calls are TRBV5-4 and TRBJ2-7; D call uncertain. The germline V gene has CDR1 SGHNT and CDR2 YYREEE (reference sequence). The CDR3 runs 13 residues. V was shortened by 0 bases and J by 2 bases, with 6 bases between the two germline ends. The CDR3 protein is CASSLDTPYEQYF. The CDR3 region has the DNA TGTGCCAGCAGCTTGGACACCCCCTACGAGCAGTACTTC.